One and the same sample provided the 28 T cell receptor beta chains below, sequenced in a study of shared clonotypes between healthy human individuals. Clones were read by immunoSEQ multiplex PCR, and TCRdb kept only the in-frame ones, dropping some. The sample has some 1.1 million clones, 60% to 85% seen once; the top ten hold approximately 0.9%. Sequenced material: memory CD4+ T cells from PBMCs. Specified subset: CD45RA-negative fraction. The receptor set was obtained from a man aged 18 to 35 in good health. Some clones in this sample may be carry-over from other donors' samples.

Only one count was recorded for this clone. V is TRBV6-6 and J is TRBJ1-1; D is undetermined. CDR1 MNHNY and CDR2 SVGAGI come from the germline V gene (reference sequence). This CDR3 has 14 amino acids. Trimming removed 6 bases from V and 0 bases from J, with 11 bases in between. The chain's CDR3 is CASRPGGVNTEAFF. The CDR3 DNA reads TGTGCCAGCAGGCCTGGCGGGGTGAACACTGAAGCTTTCTTT.

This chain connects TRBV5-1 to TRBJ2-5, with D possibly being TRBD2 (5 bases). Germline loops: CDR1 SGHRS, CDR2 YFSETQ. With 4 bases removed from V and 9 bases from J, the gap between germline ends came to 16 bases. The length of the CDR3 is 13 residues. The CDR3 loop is CASSEKTIGPQYF. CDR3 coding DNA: TGCGCCAGCAGCGAAAAGACTATCGGGCCCCAGTACTTC.

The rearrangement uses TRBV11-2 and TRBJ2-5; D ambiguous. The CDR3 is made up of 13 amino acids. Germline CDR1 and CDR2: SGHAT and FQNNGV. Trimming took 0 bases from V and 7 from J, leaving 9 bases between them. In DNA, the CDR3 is TGTGCCAGCAGCTTAGATTTCTCCGGGACCCAGTACTTC. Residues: CASSLDFSGTQYF.

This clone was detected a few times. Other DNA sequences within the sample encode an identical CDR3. The CDR3 nucleotides read TGTGCCAGCAGCGTTACAGACACTGAAGCTTTCTTT. It specifies CASSVTDTEAFF. The J gene is TRBJ1-1, the V gene TRBV6-1, with D unresolved. V gave up 6 bases and J gave up 3 bases, with 8 bases separating them. The CDR3 totals 12 residues. The germline V gene encodes CDR1 MNHNS and CDR2 SASEGT.

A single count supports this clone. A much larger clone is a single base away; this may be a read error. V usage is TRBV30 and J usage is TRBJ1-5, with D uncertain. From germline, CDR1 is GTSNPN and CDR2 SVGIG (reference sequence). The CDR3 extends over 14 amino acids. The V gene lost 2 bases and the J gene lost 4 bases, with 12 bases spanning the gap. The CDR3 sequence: CAWSTVTLNQPQHF. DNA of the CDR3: TGTGCCTGGAGTACCGTGACACTAAATCAGCCCCAGCATTTT. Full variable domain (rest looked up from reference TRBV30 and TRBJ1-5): SQTIHQWPATLVQPVGSPLSLECTVEGTSNPNLYWYRQAAGRGLQLLFYSVGIGQISSEVPQNLSASRPQDRQFILSSKKLLLSDSGFYLCAWSTVTLNQPQHFGDGTRLSIL.

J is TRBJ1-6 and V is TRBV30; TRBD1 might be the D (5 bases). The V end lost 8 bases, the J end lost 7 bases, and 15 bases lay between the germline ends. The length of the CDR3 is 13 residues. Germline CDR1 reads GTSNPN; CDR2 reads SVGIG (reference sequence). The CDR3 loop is CASTRDPNSPLHF. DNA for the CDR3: TGTGCCAGCACCCGGGACCCAAATTCACCCCTCCACTTT.

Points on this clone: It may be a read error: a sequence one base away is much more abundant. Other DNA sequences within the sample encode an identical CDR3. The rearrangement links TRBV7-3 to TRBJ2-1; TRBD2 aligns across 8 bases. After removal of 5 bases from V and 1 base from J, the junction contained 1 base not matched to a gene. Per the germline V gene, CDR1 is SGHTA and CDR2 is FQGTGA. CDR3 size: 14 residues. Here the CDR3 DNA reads TGTGCCAGCAGCCTAGCGGGTTCCTACAATGAGCAGTTCTTC. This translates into CASSLAGSYNEQFF.

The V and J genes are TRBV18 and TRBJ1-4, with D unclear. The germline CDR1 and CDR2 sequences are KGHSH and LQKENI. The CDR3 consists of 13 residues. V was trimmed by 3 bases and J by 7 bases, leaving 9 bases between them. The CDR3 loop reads CASSPRSIEKLFF. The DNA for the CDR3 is TGTGCCAGCTCACCCCGATCCATTGAAAAACTGTTTTTT.

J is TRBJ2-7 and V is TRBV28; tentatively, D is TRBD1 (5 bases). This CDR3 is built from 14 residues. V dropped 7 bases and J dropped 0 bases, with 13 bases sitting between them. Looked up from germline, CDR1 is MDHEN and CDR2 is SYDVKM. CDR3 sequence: CASISLGASYEQYF. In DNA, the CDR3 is TGTGCCAGCATAAGTTTAGGGGCCTCCTACGAGCAGTACTTC.

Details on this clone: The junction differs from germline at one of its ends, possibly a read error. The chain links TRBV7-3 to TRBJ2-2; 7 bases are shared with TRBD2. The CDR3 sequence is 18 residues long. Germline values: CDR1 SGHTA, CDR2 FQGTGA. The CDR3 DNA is TGTGCCAGCAGCTTAATAGCGGGTAGACGGGGGAACGCCGGGGAGCTGTTTTTT. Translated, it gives CASSLIAGRRGNAGELFF.

DNA of the CDR3: TGCGCCAGCAGCCAAGGGCATAATTTCCCCGGGGAGCTGTTTTTT. Protein product: CASSQGHNFPGELFF. The chain has TRBV4-3 and TRBJ2-2; D gene uncertain. Trimming removed 1 base at V and 6 bases at J, with 12 bases between. Germline V gene lookup returns CDR1 LGHNA and CDR2 YSLEER. This CDR3 region has 15 residues.

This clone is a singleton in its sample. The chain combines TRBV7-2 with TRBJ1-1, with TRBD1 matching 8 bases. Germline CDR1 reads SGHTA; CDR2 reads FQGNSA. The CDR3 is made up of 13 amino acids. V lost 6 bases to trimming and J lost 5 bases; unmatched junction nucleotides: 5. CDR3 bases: TGTGCCAGCAGTCCTACAGGGGGGACTGAAGCTTTCTTT. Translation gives CASSPTGGTEAFF.

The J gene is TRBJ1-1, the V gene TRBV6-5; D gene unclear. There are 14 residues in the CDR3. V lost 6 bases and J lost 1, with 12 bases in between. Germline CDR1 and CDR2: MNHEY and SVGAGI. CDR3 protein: CASRFRDKNTEAFF. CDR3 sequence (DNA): TGTGCCAGCAGGTTCCGAGACAAGAACACTGAAGCTTTCTTT.

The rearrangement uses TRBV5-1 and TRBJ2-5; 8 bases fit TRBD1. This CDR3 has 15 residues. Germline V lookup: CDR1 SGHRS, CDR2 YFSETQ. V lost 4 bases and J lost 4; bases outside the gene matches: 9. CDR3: CASSTSDRGLETQYF. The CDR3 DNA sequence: TGCGCCAGCAGCACATCAGACAGGGGCCTAGAGACCCAGTACTTC.

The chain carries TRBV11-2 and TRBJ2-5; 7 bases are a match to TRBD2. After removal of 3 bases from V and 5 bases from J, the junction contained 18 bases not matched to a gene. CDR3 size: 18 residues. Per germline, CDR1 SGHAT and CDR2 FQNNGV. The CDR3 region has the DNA TGTGCCAGCAGCTTTTCCCCCTCCCCACTAGCGTCGGGGGAGACCCAGTACTTC. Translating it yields CASSFSPSPLASGETQYF.

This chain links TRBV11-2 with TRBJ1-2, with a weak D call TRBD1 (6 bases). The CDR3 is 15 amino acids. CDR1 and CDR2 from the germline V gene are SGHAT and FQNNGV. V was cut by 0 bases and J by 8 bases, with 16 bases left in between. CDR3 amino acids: CASSLDPTTGNGYTF. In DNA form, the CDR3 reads TGTGCCAGCAGCTTAGACCCTACTACAGGGAACGGCTACACCTTC.

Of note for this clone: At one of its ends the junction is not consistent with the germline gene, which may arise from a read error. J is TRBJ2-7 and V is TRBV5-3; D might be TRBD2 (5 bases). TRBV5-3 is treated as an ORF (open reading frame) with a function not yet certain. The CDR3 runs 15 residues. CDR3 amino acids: CARSAPGRVSFEQYF. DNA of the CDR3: TGTGCCAGAAGCGCCCCCGGGCGGGTCTCCTTCGAGCAGTACTTC.

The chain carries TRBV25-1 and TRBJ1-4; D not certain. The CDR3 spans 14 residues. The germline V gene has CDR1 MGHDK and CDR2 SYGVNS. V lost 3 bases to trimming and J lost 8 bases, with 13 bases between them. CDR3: CASSEGPPREKLFF. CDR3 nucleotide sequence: TGTGCCAGCAGTGAGGGCCCTCCACGGGAAAAACTGTTTTTT. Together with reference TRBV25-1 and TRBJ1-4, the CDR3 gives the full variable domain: EADIYQTPRYLVIGTGKKITLECSQTMGHDKMYWYQQDPGMELHLIHYSYGVNSTEKGDLSSESTVSRIRTEHFPLTLESARPSHTSQYLCASSEGPPREKLFFGSGTQLSVL.

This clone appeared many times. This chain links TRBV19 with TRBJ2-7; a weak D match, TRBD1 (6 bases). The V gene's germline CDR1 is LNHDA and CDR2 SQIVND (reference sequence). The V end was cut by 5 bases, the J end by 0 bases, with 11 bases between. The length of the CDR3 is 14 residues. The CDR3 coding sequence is TGTGCCAGTAGTGCGACAGGCTACTCCTACGAGCAGTACTTC. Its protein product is CASSATGYSYEQYF.

The CDR3: CASMGEPNTEAFF. The DNA of the CDR3 is TGTGCCAGCATGGGGGAGCCAAACACTGAAGCTTTCTTT. The rearrangement links TRBV28 to TRBJ1-1; a weak D match, TRBD1 (5 bases). Trimming removed 7 bases at V and 2 bases at J, with 11 bases between. The CDR3 has 13 amino acids. Germline V gene data show CDR1 as MDHEN and CDR2 as SYDVKM. Looking up the rest from reference TRBV28 and TRBJ1-1 gives the full variable domain: DVKVTQSSRYLVKRTGEKVFLECVQDMDHENMFWYRQDPGLGLRLIYFSYDVKMKEKGDIPEGYSVSREKKERFSLILESASTNQTSMYLCASMGEPNTEAFFGQGTRLTVV.

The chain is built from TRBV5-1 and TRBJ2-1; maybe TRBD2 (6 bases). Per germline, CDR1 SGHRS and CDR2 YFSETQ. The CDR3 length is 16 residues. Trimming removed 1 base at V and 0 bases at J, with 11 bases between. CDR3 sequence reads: CASSLLGRSSYNEQFF. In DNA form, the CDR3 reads TGCGCCAGCAGCTTGTTAGGGAGGTCCTCCTACAATGAGCAGTTCTTC.

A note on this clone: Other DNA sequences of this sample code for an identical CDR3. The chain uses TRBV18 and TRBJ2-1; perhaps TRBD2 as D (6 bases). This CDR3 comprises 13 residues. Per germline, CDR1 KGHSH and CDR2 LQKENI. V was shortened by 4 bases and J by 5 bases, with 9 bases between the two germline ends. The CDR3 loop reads CASSQGLNNEQFF. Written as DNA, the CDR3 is TGTGCCAGCTCACAGGGACTCAACAATGAGCAGTTCTTC. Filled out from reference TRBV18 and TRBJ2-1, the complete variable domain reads NAGVMQNPRHLVRRRGQEARLRCSPMKGHSHVYWYRQLPEEGLKFMVYLQKENIIDESGMPKERFSAEFPKEGPSILRIQQVVRGDSAAYFCASSQGLNNEQFFGPGTRLTVL.

As DNA, the CDR3 is TGTGCCAGTAGTCGGGACAGGGGAAATCAGCCCCAGCATTTT. Encoded protein: CASSRDRGNQPQHF. J is TRBJ1-5 and V is TRBV19; 10 nucleotides agree with TRBD1. Germline loops: CDR1 LNHDA, CDR2 SQIVND (reference sequence). CDR3 length: 14 residues. The V gene end was trimmed by 5 bases and the J gene end by 4 bases; junction bases not matched to a gene: 2.

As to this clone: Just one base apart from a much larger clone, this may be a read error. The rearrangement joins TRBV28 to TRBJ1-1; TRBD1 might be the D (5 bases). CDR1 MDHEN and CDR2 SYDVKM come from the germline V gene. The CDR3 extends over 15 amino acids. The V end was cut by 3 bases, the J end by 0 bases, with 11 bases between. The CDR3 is CASSFRTWLNTEAFF. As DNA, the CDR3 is TGTGCCAGCAGTTTCAGGACATGGTTGAACACTGAAGCTTTCTTT. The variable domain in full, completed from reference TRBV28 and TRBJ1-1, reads DVKVTQSSRYLVKRTGEKVFLECVQDMDHENMFWYRQDPGLGLRLIYFSYDVKMKEKGDIPEGYSVSREKKERFSLILESASTNQTSMYLCASSFRTWLNTEAFFGQGTRLTVV.

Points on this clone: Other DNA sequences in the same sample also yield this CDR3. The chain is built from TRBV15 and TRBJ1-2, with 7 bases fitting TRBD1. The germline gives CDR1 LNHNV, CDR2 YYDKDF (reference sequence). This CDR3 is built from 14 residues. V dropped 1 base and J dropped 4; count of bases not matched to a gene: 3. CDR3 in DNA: TGTGCCACCAGCAGAGGACAGGGCGGCTATGGCTACACCTTC. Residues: CATSRGQGGYGYTF.

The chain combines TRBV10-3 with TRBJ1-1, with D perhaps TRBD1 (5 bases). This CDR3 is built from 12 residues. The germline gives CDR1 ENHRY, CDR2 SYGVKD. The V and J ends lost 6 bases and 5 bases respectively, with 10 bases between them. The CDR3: CAISLDRTEAFF. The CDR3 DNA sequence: TGTGCCATCAGCCTAGACAGAACTGAAGCTTTCTTT.

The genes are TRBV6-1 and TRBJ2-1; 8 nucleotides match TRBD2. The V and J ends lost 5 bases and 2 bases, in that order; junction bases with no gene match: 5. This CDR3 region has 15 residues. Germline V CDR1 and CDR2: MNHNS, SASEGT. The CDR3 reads CASSLTSVTYNEQFF. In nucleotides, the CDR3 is TGTGCCAGCAGTCTGACTAGCGTTACCTACAATGAGCAGTTCTTC.

Here the CDR3 DNA reads TGTGCCAGCAGCTTACAGGGGGATCTTAGCGAGCAGTACTTC. This sequence encodes CASSLQGDLSEQYF. The chain has TRBV7-9 and TRBJ2-7; 7 positions agree with TRBD1. V dropped 2 bases and J dropped 6; count of bases not matched to a gene: 7. This CDR3 is 14 amino acids long. Per the germline V gene, CDR1 is SEHNR and CDR2 is FQNEAQ (reference sequence).